This T cell receptor beta chain was retrieved from a study of B cell selection in AIRE deficiency. CD4+CD127+ cells were sorted as the conventional CD4 T cells. Assay used: immunoSEQ multiplex PCR; TCRdb lists only in-frame clones, some missing. The sample includes around 23,000 clones, 95% to 96% of them seen just once. Trimming cost V 4 bases and J 4 bases; bases outside gene matches: 5. CDR1 is SGHAT, CDR2 FQNNGV, per germline. This CDR3 has 15 residues. The receptor comes from a human donor in good health. V is TRBV11-2 and J is TRBJ2-3; 10 nucleotides match TRBD2. Source material: CD4+CD127+ conventional T cells sorted from PBMCs. The CDR3 DNA reads as TGTGCCAGCAGCTATCTAGCGGGAGTGGCAGATACGCAGTATTTT. Residues: CASSYLAGVADTQYF.